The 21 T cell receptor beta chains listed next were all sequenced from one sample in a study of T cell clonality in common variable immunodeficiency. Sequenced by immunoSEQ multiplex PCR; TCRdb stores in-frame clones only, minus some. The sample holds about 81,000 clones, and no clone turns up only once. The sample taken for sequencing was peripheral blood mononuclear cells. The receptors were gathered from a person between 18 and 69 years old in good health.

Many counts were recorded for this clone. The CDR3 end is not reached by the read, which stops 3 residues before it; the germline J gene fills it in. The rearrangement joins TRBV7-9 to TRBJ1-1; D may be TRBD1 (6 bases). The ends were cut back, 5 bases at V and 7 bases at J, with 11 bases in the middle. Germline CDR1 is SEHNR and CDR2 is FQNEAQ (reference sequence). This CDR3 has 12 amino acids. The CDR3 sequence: CASSPRTVEAFF. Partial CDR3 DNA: TGTGCCAGCAGCCCTCGGACAGTTGAA. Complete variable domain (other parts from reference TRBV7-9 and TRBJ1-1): DTGVSQNPRHKITKRGQNVTFRCDPISEHNRLYWYRQTLGQGPEFLTYFQNEAQLEKSRLLSDRFSAERPKGSFSTLEIQRTEQGDSAMYLCASSPRTVEAFFGQGTRLTVV.

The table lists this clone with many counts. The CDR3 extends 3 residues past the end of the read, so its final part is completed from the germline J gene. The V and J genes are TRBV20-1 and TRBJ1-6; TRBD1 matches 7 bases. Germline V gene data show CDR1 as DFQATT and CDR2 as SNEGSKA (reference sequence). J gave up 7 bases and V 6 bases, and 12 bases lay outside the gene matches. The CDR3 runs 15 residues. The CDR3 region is CSASKGAGGNSPLHF. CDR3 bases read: TGCAGTGCCTCTAAAGGGGCAGGGGGAAATTCACCC.

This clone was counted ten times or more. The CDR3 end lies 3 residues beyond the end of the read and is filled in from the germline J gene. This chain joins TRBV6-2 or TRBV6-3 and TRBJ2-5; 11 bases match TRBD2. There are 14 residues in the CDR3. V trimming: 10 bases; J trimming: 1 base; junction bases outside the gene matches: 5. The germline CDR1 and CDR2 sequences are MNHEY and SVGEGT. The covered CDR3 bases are TGTGCCACCATGGGACTAGCGGCCCAAGAGACC. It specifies CATMGLAAQET. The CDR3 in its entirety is CATMGLAAQETQYF.

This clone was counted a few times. Partial CDR3 DNA: TGTGCCAGTAGTCCGACAGGGTTGAATGAG. Amino acid sequence: CASSPTGLNE. The whole CDR3 is CASSPTGLNEQFF. The J gene is TRBJ2-1, the V gene TRBV19, with TRBD1 identical over 7 bases. The observed sequence ends 3 residues before the CDR3 terminus, with the missing tail filled in from the germline J gene. Looked up from germline, CDR1 is LNHDA and CDR2 is SQIVND (reference sequence). CDR3 length: 13 residues. J was trimmed by 7 bases and V by 5 bases; bases with no gene match: 5.

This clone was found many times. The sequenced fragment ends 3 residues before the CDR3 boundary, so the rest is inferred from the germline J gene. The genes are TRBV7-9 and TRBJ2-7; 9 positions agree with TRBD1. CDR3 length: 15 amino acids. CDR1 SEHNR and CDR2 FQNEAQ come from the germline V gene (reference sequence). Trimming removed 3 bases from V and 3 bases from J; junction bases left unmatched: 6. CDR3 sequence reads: CASSFPGQGFYEQYF. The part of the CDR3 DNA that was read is TGTGCCAGCAGCTTCCCGGGACAGGGATTCTACGAG.

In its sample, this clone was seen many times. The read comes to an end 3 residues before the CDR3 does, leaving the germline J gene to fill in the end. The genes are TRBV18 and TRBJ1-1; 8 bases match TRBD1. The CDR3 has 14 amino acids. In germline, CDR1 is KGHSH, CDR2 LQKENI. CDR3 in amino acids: CASSPLGQDREAFF. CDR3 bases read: TGTGCCAGCTCACCTTTGGGACAGGACAGGGAA.

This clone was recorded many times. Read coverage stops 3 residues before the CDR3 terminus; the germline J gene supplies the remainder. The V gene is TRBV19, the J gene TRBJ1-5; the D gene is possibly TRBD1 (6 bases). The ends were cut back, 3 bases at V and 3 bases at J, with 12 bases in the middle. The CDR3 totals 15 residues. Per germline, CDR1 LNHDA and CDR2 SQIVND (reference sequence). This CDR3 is CASSIAGALNQPQHF. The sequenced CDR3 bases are TGTGCCAGTAGTATTGCAGGGGCACTCAATCAGCCC.

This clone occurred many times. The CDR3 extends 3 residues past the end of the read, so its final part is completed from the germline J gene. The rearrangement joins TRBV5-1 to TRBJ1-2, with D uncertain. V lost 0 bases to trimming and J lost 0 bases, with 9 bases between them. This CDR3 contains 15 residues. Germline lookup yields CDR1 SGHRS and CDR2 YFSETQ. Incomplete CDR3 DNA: TGCGCCAGCAGCTTGGATCAGGCAGCTAACTATGGC. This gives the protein CASSLDQAANYG. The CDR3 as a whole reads CASSLDQAANYGYTF.

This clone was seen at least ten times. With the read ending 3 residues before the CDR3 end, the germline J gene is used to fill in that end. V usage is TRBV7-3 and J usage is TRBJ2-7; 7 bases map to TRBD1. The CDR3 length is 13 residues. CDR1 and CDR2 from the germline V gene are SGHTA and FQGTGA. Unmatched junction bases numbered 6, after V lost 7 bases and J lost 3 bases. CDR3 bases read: TGTGCCAGCAAGCACAGGGGCTTCTACGAG. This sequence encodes CASKHRGFYE. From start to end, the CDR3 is CASKHRGFYEQYF.

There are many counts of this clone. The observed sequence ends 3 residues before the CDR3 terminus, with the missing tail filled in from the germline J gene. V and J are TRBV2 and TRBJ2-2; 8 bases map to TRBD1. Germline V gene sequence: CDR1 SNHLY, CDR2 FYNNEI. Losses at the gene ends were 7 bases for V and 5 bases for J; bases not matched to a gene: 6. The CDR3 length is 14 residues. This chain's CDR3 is CASIRDRRTGELFF. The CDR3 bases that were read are TGTGCCAGCATCCGGGACAGGCGAACCGGGGAG.

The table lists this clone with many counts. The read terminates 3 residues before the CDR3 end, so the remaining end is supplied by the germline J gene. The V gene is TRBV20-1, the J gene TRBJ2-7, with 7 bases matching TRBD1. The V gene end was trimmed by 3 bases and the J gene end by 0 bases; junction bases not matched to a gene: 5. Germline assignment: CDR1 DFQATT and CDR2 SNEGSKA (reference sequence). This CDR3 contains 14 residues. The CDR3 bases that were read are TGCAGTGCTAGTTCTGGGACAGTCTCCTACGAG. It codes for CSASSGTVSYE. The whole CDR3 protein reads CSASSGTVSYEQYF.

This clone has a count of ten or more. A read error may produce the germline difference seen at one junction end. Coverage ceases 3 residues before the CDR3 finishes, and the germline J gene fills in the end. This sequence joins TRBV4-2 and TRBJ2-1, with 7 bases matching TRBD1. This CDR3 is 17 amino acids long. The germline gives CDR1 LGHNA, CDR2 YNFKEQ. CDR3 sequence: CASSQDQAQGFYNEQFF. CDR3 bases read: TGCGCCAGCAGCCAAGATCAGGCACAGGGGTTCTACAATGAG.

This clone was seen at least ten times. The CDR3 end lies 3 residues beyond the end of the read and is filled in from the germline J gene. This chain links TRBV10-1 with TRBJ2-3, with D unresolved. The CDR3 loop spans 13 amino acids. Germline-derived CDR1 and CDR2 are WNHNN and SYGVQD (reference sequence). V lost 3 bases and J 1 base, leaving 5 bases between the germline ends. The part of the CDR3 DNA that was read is TGCGCCAGCAGTGAATTCGGCACAGATACG. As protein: CASSEFGTDT. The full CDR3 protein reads CASSEFGTDTQYF.

Incomplete CDR3 DNA: TGTGCCTGGACCCCAACCCGCCCCACAGATACC. This gives the protein CAWTPTRPTDT. The whole CDR3 sequence is CAWTPTRPTDTYTF. The chain joins TRBV30 to TRBJ1-2; no reliable D call. From the germline J gene comes the end of the CDR3, since the read stops 3 residues before it. CDR1 GTSNPN and CDR2 SVGIG come from the germline V gene (reference sequence). The CDR3 contains 14 residues.

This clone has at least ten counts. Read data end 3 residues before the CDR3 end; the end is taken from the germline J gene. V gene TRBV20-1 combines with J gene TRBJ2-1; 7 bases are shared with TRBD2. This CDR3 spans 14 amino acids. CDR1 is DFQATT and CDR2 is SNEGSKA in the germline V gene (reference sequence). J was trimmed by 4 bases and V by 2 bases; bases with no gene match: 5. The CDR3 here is CSARRSSGYNEQFF. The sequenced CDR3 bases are TGCAGTGCTAGAAGGTCTAGCGGTTACAATGAG.

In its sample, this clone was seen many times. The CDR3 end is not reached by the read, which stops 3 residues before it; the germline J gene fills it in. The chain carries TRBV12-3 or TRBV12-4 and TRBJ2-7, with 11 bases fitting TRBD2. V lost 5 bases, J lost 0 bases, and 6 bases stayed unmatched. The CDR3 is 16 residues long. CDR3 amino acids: CASSPGTSGSSYEQYF. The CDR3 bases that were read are TGTGCCAGCAGTCCGGGGACTAGCGGTAGCTCCTACGAG.

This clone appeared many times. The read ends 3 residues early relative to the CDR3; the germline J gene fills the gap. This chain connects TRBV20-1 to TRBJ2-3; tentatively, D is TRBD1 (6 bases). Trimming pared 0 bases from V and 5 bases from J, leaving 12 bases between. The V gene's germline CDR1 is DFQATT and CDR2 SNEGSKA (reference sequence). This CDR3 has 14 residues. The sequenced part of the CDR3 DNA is TGCAGTGCTAGAGACAAAAGGGGGATAGATACG. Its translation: CSARDKRGIDT. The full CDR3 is CSARDKRGIDTQYF.

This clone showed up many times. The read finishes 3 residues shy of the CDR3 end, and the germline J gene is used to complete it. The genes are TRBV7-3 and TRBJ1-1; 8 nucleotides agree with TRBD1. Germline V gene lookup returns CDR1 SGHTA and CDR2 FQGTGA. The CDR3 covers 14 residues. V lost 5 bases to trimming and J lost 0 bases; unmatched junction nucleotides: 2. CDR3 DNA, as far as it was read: TGTGCCAGCAGCGCAGGGGGCATGAACACTGAA. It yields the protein CASSAGGMNTE. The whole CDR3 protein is CASSAGGMNTEAFF.

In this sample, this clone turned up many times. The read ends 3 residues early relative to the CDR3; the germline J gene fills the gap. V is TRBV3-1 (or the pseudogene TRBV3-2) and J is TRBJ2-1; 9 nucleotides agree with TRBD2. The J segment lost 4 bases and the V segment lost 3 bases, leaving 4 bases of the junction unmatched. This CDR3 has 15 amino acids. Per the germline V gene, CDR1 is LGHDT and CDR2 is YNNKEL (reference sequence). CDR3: CASSHSSGIYNEQFF. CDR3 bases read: TGTGCCAGCAGCCATTCTAGCGGGATTTACAATGAG.

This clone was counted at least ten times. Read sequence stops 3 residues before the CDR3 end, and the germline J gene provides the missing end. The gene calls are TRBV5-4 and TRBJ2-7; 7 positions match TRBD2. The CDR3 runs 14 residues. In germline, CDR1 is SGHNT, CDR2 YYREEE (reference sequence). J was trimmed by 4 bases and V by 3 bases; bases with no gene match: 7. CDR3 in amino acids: CASSYRGGNYEQYF. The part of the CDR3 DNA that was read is TGTGCCAGCAGCTATCGGGGAGGGAATTACGAG.

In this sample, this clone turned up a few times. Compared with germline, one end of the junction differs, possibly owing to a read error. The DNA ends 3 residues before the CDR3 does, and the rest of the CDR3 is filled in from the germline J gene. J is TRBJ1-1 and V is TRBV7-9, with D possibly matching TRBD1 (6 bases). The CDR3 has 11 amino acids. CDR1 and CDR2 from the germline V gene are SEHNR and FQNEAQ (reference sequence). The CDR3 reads CSSSQTGEAFF. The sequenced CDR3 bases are TGTTCCAGCAGCCAGACAGGTGAA.